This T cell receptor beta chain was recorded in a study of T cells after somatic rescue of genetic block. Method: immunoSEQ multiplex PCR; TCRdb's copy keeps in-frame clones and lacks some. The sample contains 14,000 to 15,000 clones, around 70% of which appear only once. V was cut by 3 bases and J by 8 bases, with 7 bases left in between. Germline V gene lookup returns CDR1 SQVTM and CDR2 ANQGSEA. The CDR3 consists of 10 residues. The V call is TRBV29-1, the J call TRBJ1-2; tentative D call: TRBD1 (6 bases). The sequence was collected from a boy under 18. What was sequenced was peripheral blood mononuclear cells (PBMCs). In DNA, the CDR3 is TGCAGCGTTGACGGGGGCGGCTACACCTTC. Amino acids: CSVDGGGYTF.